Presented here are 4 T cell receptor beta chains from one specimen sequenced in a study of shared clonotypes between healthy human individuals (dated by TCRdb to about 2020). The library came from the immunoSEQ multiplex PCR assay. The source is immuneACCESS, and TCRdb retained only in-frame sequences with V and J called. Part of the clones is not carried over; for the studies checked, unresolved V genes explain less than half of this, and the remainder is unexplained. Within this sample are 2 million to 2.5 million clones, with 85% to 95% of them counted one time only. The ten largest clones represent more than 0.1% of the sample. Material: naive CD4+ T cells sorted from blood. What this sample's cell subset or site label stands for: CD45RA+ positively selected. All receptors derive from a man younger than 30 in good health.

The J gene is TRBJ1-3, the V gene TRBV5-1; maybe TRBD1 (5 bases). The V and J ends lost 4 bases and 8 bases respectively, with 16 bases between them. Germline assignment: CDR1 SGHRS and CDR2 YFSETQ. The CDR3 runs 14 residues. The CDR3 protein is CASSPDSPKDTIYF. The CDR3 nucleotides read TGCGCCAGCAGCCCCGACAGTCCCAAGGACACCATATATTTT.

This clone was picked up one time. Additional DNA sequences in this sample encode the identical CDR3. This chain uses TRBV2 with TRBJ1-6; TRBD1 agrees at 9 bases. The germline V gene has CDR1 SNHLY and CDR2 FYNNEI. The CDR3 length is 14 residues. Trimming cost V 7 bases and J 7 bases; bases outside gene matches: 5. The chain's CDR3 is CASTTGTGNSPLHF. CDR3 bases: TGTGCCAGCACAACCGGGACAGGGAATTCACCCCTCCACTTT.

A note on this clone: The same CDR3 is also encoded by other DNA sequences in this sample. The chain carries TRBV6-5 and TRBJ2-7; 10 positions agree with TRBD1. V lost 6 bases, J lost 3 bases, and 5 bases stayed unmatched. Germline-derived CDR1 and CDR2 are MNHEY and SVGAGI. The CDR3 has 14 amino acids. This CDR3 is CASSPDRGLYEQYF. The CDR3 nucleotides read TGTGCCAGCAGCCCCGACAGGGGGCTCTACGAGCAGTACTTC.

The chain couples TRBV19 to TRBJ2-7, with a weak D call TRBD1 (5 bases). CDR1 and CDR2 from the germline V gene are LNHDA and SQIVND (reference sequence). This CDR3 region has 13 residues. The V gene lost 4 bases and the J gene lost 3 bases, with 10 bases spanning the gap. In nucleotides, the CDR3 is TGTGCCAGTAGTACAGCTACAGGCTACGAGCAGTACTTC. The encoded protein is CASSTATGYEQYF.